Listed here are 21 T cell receptor beta chains from one sample, sequenced in a study of T cell responses to AZD1222 COVID-19 vaccine. Some clones are missing from TCRdb's copy, which holds only in-frame ones; the method was immunoSEQ multiplex PCR. This sample carries approximately 120,000 clones, roughly 91% of them seen once, and the ten largest clones take around 30%. The specimen comprised peripheral blood, sampled on day 0 of AZD1222 vaccination. These receptors were obtained from an adult in good health.

The chain is built from TRBV5-1 and TRBJ2-7, with D possibly TRBD2 on 5 matching bases. CDR1 SGHRS and CDR2 YFSETQ come from the germline V gene. Deletions cut 4 bases from V and 3 bases from J, with 14 bases between. The CDR3 extends over 14 amino acids. DNA for the CDR3: TGCGCCAGCAGCCAGGCACTAGAAGGCTACGAGCAGTACTTC. This translates into CASSQALEGYEQYF. Complete variable domain (other parts from reference TRBV5-1 and TRBJ2-7): KAGVTQTPRYLIKTRGQQVTLSCSPISGHRSVSWYQQTPGQGLQFLFEYFSETQRNKGNFPGRFSGRQFSNSRSEMNVSTLELGDSALYLCASSQALEGYEQYFGPGTRLTVT.

The CDR3 DNA sequence: TGTGCCAGCAGCTCGGGACAGGGGAAGAATTCACCCCTCCACTTT. Its translation: CASSSGQGKNSPLHF. V and J are TRBV9 and TRBJ1-6; 10 nucleotides agree with TRBD1. The V gene's germline CDR1 is SGDLS and CDR2 YYNGEE. Losses at the gene ends were 4 bases for V and 7 bases for J; bases not matched to a gene: 5. The CDR3 runs 15 residues.

The chain carries TRBV5-1 and TRBJ1-3; no clear D. Germline V gene sequence: CDR1 SGHRS, CDR2 YFSETQ. This CDR3 region has 18 residues. With 1 base removed from V and 1 base from J, the gap between germline ends came to 18 bases. CDR3: CASSLFLPSEGSGNTIYF. In DNA form, the CDR3 reads TGCGCCAGCAGCTTGTTTCTGCCATCCGAGGGTTCTGGAAACACCATATATTTT.

CDR3 in amino acids: CAISELQETQYF. DNA of the CDR3: TGTGCCATCAGTGAGCTACAAGAGACCCAGTACTTC. The chain links TRBV10-3 to TRBJ2-5; D not certain. The CDR3 totals 12 residues. Per germline, CDR1 ENHRY and CDR2 SYGVKD. The V end lost 2 bases, the J end lost 2 bases, and 3 bases lay between the germline ends.

The chain uses TRBV5-6 and TRBJ2-3; 9 bases map to TRBD1. The CDR3 contains 17 residues. Germline lookup yields CDR1 SGHDT and CDR2 YYEEEE. Trimming at V came to 0 bases and at J to 6 bases, leaving 11 bases not matched to a gene. The CDR3 DNA reads as TGTGCCAGCAGCTTGGCCACAGGGGGCTCTCTGGGGGATACGCAGTATTTT. The encoded protein is CASSLATGGSLGDTQYF.

The table lists this clone with a count of one. CDR3 nucleotides: TGTGCCAGCAGCCAAGATTACGACAGGGGTTCACCCCTCCACTTT. It yields the protein CASSQDYDRGSPLHF. This chain joins TRBV3-1 (or the pseudogene TRBV3-2) and TRBJ1-6; 8 positions agree with TRBD1. The germline V gene has CDR1 LGHDT and CDR2 YNNKEL (reference sequence). V trimming: 0 bases; J trimming: 9 bases; junction bases outside the gene matches: 4. This CDR3 has 15 amino acids.

J is TRBJ2-7 and V is TRBV5-1; D tentatively reads TRBD1 or TRBD2 (5 bases each). The V end lost 2 bases, the J end lost 0 bases, and 15 bases lay between the germline ends. Germline CDR1 and CDR2: SGHRS and YFSETQ. This CDR3 region has 16 residues. The CDR3 loop is CASSLGPGRSSYEQYF. The CDR3 coding sequence is TGCGCCAGCAGCTTAGGCCCGGGACGGAGCTCCTACGAGCAGTACTTC.

The chain combines TRBV29-1 with TRBJ2-7; TRBD1 is a possible D gene (6 bases). Germline lookup yields CDR1 SQVTM and CDR2 ANQGSEA. V was trimmed by 7 bases and J by 3 bases, leaving 16 bases between them. The CDR3 totals 13 residues. CDR3 protein: CSAGGGQVYEQYF. The DNA for the CDR3 is TGCAGCGCTGGGGGCGGGCAGGTCTACGAGCAGTACTTC.

The table lists this clone with a few counts. The CDR3 region is CASSSGTARSGNTIYF. As DNA, the CDR3 is TGTGCCAGCAGCAGCGGGACAGCTCGCTCTGGAAACACCATATATTTT. This sequence joins TRBV11-2 and TRBJ1-3; TRBD1 matches at 7 bases. The length of the CDR3 is 16 residues. Per the germline V gene, CDR1 is SGHAT and CDR2 is FQNNGV. J gave up 0 bases and V 5 bases, and 7 bases lay outside the gene matches. The full variable domain, with the rest looked up from reference TRBV11-2 and TRBJ1-3, is EAGVAQSPRYKIIEKRQSVAFWCNPISGHATLYWYQQILGQGPKLLIQFQNNGVVDDSQLPKDRFSAERLKGVDSTLKIQPAKLEDSAVYLCASSSGTARSGNTIYFGEGSWLTVV.

The CDR3 here is CASSEASGGGYTF. The CDR3 nucleotides are TGTGCCAGCAGTGAAGCTAGCGGGGGCGGCTACACCTTC. V gene TRBV6-1 combines with J gene TRBJ1-2; a weak D match, TRBD1 (6 bases). Germline V CDR1 and CDR2: MNHNS, SASEGT. The ends were cut back, 0 bases at V and 8 bases at J, with 10 bases in the middle. This CDR3 comprises 13 residues.

This clone showed up just a few times. The genes are TRBV19 and TRBJ1-5; no definite D call. Trimming shortened V by 6 bases and J by 6 bases, and 18 bases separated the two germline ends. The CDR3 has 15 amino acids. Per the germline V gene, CDR1 is LNHDA and CDR2 is SQIVND (reference sequence). The CDR3 nucleotides are TGTGCCAGTAGCAGCCCCCTGGCAGGCGTTCAGCCCCAGCATTTT. Translated, it gives CASSSPLAGVQPQHF.

J is TRBJ1-1 and V is TRBV7-9; 8 nucleotides align to TRBD1. With V trimmed by 5 bases and J by 4 bases, 6 bases remained unmatched. Germline V gene sequence: CDR1 SEHNR, CDR2 FQNEAQ (reference sequence). The CDR3 has 14 residues. The CDR3 nucleotides read TGTGCCAGCAGCAAACAGGGGGTCGGCACTGAAGCTTTCTTT. Protein: CASSKQGVGTEAFF. The entire variable domain, with the rest obtained from reference TRBV7-9 and TRBJ1-1, is as follows: DTGVSQNPRHKITKRGQNVTFRCDPISEHNRLYWYRQTLGQGPEFLTYFQNEAQLEKSRLLSDRFSAERPKGSFSTLEIQRTEQGDSAMYLCASSKQGVGTEAFFGQGTRLTVV.

The chain combines TRBV5-1 with TRBJ2-1, with 7 bases aligning to TRBD1. Germline CDR1 and CDR2: SGHRS and YFSETQ. The CDR3 spans 16 residues. V trimming: 0 bases; J trimming: 2 bases; junction bases outside the gene matches: 5. CDR3 protein: CASSLASGTAYNEQFF. As DNA, the CDR3 is TGCGCCAGCAGCTTGGCTTCCGGGACAGCCTACAATGAGCAGTTCTTC. Drawing the rest from reference TRBV5-1 and TRBJ2-1, the complete variable domain is KAGVTQTPRYLIKTRGQQVTLSCSPISGHRSVSWYQQTPGQGLQFLFEYFSETQRNKGNFPGRFSGRQFSNSRSEMNVSTLELGDSALYLCASSLASGTAYNEQFFGPGTRLTVL.

The rearrangement joins TRBV6-5 to TRBJ2-2, with 9 bases that match TRBD1. The V gene end was trimmed by 6 bases and the J gene end by 4 bases; junction bases not matched to a gene: 6. Germline V lookup: CDR1 MNHEY, CDR2 SVGAGI. CDR3 size: 15 residues. CDR3 amino acids: CASRPGTGTTGELFF. The CDR3 region has the DNA TGTGCCAGCAGGCCAGGGACAGGGACCACCGGGGAGCTGTTTTTT.

The chain has TRBV18 and TRBJ2-5; 8 bases are shared with TRBD1. CDR3 size: 14 residues. Losses at the gene ends were 3 bases for V and 7 bases for J; bases not matched to a gene: 7. Germline-derived CDR1 and CDR2 are KGHSH and LQKENI. CDR3 region: CASSPGQEGWTQYF. In nucleotides, the CDR3 is TGTGCCAGCTCACCGGGACAGGAAGGATGGACCCAGTACTTC.

The chain combines TRBV6-5 with TRBJ2-7, with 7 nucleotides matching TRBD2. The germline CDR1 and CDR2 sequences are MNHEY and SVGAGI. The CDR3 runs to 15 residues. With V trimmed by 0 bases and J by 1 base, 3 bases remained unmatched. Here the CDR3 DNA reads TGTGCCAGCAGTTACTCTTCGGGAGGATCCTACGAGCAGTACTTC. Amino acids: CASSYSSGGSYEQYF.

Note on this clone: Other DNA sequences in the sample encode the same CDR3. The J gene is TRBJ1-1, the V gene TRBV7-2; no clear D gene. This CDR3 has 15 amino acids. CDR1 and CDR2 (germline): SGHTA, FQGNSA. Trimming cost V 0 bases and J 0 bases, with 8 bases left between them. DNA of the CDR3: TGTGCCAGCAGCTTAGCGGGAGGGCTGAACACTGAAGCTTTCTTT. This encodes CASSLAGGLNTEAFF.

V and J are TRBV5-8 and TRBJ2-7; D might be TRBD1 (6 bases). Germline V CDR1 and CDR2: SGHTS, YDEGEE. CDR3 length: 12 amino acids. V was cut by 4 bases and J by 6 bases, with 11 bases left in between. The CDR3 reads CASSVLGGEQYF. DNA of the CDR3: TGTGCCAGCAGCGTGCTAGGGGGCGAGCAGTACTTC.

The chain combines TRBV5-1 with TRBJ1-6; no definite D call. The V end was cut by 2 bases, the J end by 6 bases, with 9 bases between. This CDR3 spans 14 amino acids. Germline values: CDR1 SGHRS, CDR2 YFSETQ. The CDR3, as DNA: TGCGCCAGCAGCTTCGGCGTAGGTAATTCACCCCTCCACTTT. Its translation is CASSFGVGNSPLHF.

Only one count was recorded for this clone. V gene TRBV5-4 combines with J gene TRBJ2-5; 9 nucleotides agree with TRBD2. CDR1 is SGHNT and CDR2 is YYREEE in the germline V gene (reference sequence). This CDR3 is built from 16 residues. V lost 7 bases to trimming and J lost 1 base; unmatched junction nucleotides: 11. CDR3 sequence: CASAGGGGGFQETQYF. The CDR3 DNA reads as TGTGCCAGCGCGGGAGGGGGAGGGGGCTTCCAAGAGACCCAGTACTTC.

The V call is TRBV6-2 or TRBV6-3, the J call TRBJ2-2, with 12 bases matching TRBD1. CDR3 length: 20 amino acids. Germline V gene sequence: CDR1 MNHEY, CDR2 SVGEGT. Unmatched junction bases numbered 12, after V lost 2 bases and J lost 2 bases. The CDR3 coding sequence is TGTGCCAGCAGTTACCCCGGGGACAGGGGGCGAGTCCCTAACACCGGGGAGCTGTTTTTT. This translates into CASSYPGDRGRVPNTGELFF.